This section outlines one TCR beta chain sequence together with its context. The CDR3 loop spans 14 amino acids. V was trimmed by 4 bases and J by 3 bases, leaving 13 bases between them. Germline assignment: CDR1 SGHRS and CDR2 YFSETQ. The sample originates from a study of PD-L1 blockade in urothelial cancer. The data were produced by immunoSEQ multiplex PCR, yet TCRdb's version contains in-frame clones alone and is incomplete. The sample lists about 84,000 clones, roughly 82% occurring once. This specimen consisted of PBMCs, obtained around atezolizumab (anti-PD-L1) treatment. V and J are TRBV5-1 and TRBJ1-2; D is undetermined. This receptor was obtained from a man between 65 and 85 years old with urothelial cancer. The CDR3 here is CASSRALRDYGYTF. The CDR3 DNA is TGCGCCAGCAGCAGGGCCTTGAGGGACTATGGCTACACCTTC.